Detailed here is one TCR beta chain. These data come from a study of blood T cell repertoires in COVID-19. Study-level information: Spain, Italy and the United States supplied samples that represented acute and convalescent COVID-19.

The ends lost 5 bases at V and 4 bases at J; junction bases unmatched: 5. Germline loops: CDR1 MNHEY, CDR2 SMNVEV (reference sequence). CDR3 length equals 13 residues. As processed by the authors: Researchers report that nucleated cell counts were estimated from reference gene primer amplification. Generated by immunoSEQ multiplex PCR, the TCRdb table keeps only in-frame clones and is missing some. That table gives V, J and clone size, and the DNA gave D and trimming. Found here are 250,000 to 350,000 clones, approximately 88% of them singletons; the top ten hold over 6%. The receptor was derived from a woman under 40 who had recovered from COVID-19. Sequencing was performed on peripheral blood. The chain has TRBV27 and TRBJ2-7; 7 bases align to TRBD1. DNA of the CDR3: TGTGCCAGCAGTCCTTCGGGACAGTACGAGCAGTACTTC. Amino acids: CASSPSGQYEQYF.